This T cell receptor (beta chain) was observed in a study of cytomegalovirus exposure and HLA in healthy donors. General observations from the study: In a later analysis, a missense DCLRE1C variant was linked to TCR beta V- and J-gene trimming. Analyses of presence/absence relied on an assumption of roughly uniform sequencing depth across donors. Highly shared sequence variants in one cluster were likely a sequencing artifact.

V shed 4 bases, J shed 5 bases, and the junction held 12 bases outside the gene matches. The CDR3 loop spans 18 amino acids. The germline CDR1 and CDR2 sequences are LNHDA and SQIVND (reference sequence). Regarding this clone: As yet, its antigen is unknown.

Primers: 60 Vbeta forward and 13 Jbeta reverse. Study processing details: An analysis performed later counted about 80 million unique TCR beta chains (approximately 10 million of them shared). Clones were sequenced by immunoSEQ multiplex PCR, and TCRdb holds only the in-frame ones, with some missing. Clone size and the V and J calls come from that table; the DNA yielded D and trimming. In the table there are fewer than 130,000 clones, 55% to 65% of which are singletons. The sequence came from a man aged 30 to 39 in good health and CMV-seropositive. V and J are TRBV19 and TRBJ1-3; 12 bases fit TRBD1. Sequenced sample: PBMCs. The CDR3, as DNA: TGTGCCAGTAGTACCATAGCCTCGGGACAGGGGGCGAGAAACACCATATATTTT. Encoded protein: CASSTIASGQGARNTIYF.